This paragraph covers one T cell receptor (beta chain) sequence. The source of the sample is a study of blood T cell repertoires in COVID-19. Across the whole study: PBMCs, B-cell-depleted T cells, or T cells provided the cDNA or gDNA that made up the material.

CDR3 length: 14 residues. Looked up from germline, CDR1 is SGHKS and CDR2 is YYEKEE (reference sequence). With 0 bases removed from V and 1 base from J, the gap between germline ends came to 6 bases. Original handling: Amplification of reference gene primers provided the estimated nucleated cell counts. Using immunoSEQ multiplex PCR, the repertoire was profiled, and TCRdb retains in-frame clones only, with some absent. That table furnishes V, J and clone size, whereas the DNA furnished D and trimming. This table holds about 420,000 clones, roughly 90% found once. The sequence was obtained from a man between 18 and 29 years old with COVID-19, enrolled during active disease. Sequencing was performed on peripheral blood. This sequence joins TRBV5-5 and TRBJ2-3; TRBD2 is a possible D gene (6 bases). CDR3 sequence reads: CASSLASGTDTQYF. CDR3 coding DNA: TGTGCCAGCAGCTTGGCTAGCGGCACAGATACGCAGTATTTT.